A selection of T cell receptor beta chains follows, all from one sample in a study of blood T cell repertoires in COVID-19. Profiled with immunoSEQ multiplex PCR; TCRdb holds only in-frame clones, not every one. The table has roughly 380,000 clones, roughly 85% seen once. Source material: peripheral blood. These receptors came from a woman younger than 35 with acute or convalescent COVID-19. The CDR3 runs from the conserved cysteine through the conserved F or W. A D gene is named only where the DNA matches it firmly.

D	V	length	J	CDR3
TRBD1	TRBV28	12	TRBJ1-5	CASMEGGQPQHF
NA	TRBV6-5	12	TRBJ2-5	CASGGGEQTQYF
NA	TRBV21-1	16	TRBJ2-2	CASSARDRENTGELFF
NA	TRBV7-2	15	TRBJ1-2	CASSLMSGAGDGYTF
TRBD1	TRBV19	12	TRBJ2-5	CASGRQGETQYF
TRBD1	TRBV19	13	TRBJ1-5	CASEGTGYQPQHF
TRBD2	TRBV4-2	19	TRBJ2-7	CASSQDKGEYLAGDYEQYF
TRBD1	TRBV12-5	15	TRBJ1-5	CASVSDRAFNQPQHF
TRBD2	TRBV9	16	TRBJ2-3	CASSAYAGGGTDTQYF
TRBD1	TRBV28	15	TRBJ1-2	CASSSETGGAGGYTF
TRBD1	TRBV28	15	TRBJ2-7	CASSHTGTGAYEQYF
TRBD1	TRBV6-1	20	TRBJ1-4	CASSEDLFRTGETWDEKLFF
TRBD1	TRBV29-1	13	TRBJ1-1	CSAGGQGPTEAFF
NA	TRBV2	15	TRBJ1-3	CASSEANRAGNTIYF
TRBD1	TRBV2	14	TRBJ1-4	CASRNRGEAEKLFF
NA	TRBV6-1	15	TRBJ2-5	CASSEARLVGETQYF
NA	TRBV25-1	14	TRBJ1-1	CASSHTGGWGEAFF